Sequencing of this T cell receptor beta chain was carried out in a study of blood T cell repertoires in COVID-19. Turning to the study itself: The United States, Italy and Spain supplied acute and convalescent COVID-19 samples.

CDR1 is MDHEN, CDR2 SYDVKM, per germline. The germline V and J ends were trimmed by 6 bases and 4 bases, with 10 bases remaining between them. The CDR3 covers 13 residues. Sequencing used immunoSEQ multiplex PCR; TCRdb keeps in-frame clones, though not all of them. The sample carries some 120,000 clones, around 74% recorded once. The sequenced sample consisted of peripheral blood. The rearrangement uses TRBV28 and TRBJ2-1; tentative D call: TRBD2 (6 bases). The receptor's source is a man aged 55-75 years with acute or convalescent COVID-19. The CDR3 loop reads CASRGSGYNEQFF. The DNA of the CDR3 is TGTGCCAGCAGGGGTAGCGGTTACAATGAGCAGTTCTTC. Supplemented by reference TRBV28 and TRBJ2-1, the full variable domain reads DVKVTQSSRYLVKRTGEKVFLECVQDMDHENMFWYRQDPGLGLRLIYFSYDVKMKEKGDIPEGYSVSREKKERFSLILESASTNQTSMYLCASRGSGYNEQFFGPGTRLTVL.